This T cell receptor (beta chain) is drawn from a study of blood T cell repertoires in COVID-19. Study at large: T cells, B-cell-depleted T cells, or PBMCs supplied cDNA or gDNA.

TCRdb's copy holds only in-frame clones and misses some; the assay was immunoSEQ multiplex PCR. In the table there are 110,000 to 150,000 clones, about 80% of which are singletons. The V and J ends lost 4 bases and 1 base respectively, with 16 bases between them. The CDR3 consists of 16 residues. The germline V gene encodes CDR1 LGHDT and CDR2 YNNKEL (reference sequence). The sequence came from a human donor in a cohort sampled during active COVID-19. Sequenced input: peripheral blood. This chain uses TRBV3-1 (or the pseudogene TRBV3-2) with TRBJ1-1, with no clear D. The CDR3 sequence is CASSLFARAGNTEAFF. CDR3 bases: TGTGCCAGCAGCCTCTTTGCGCGGGCGGGGAACACTGAAGCTTTCTTT.